The text below deals with one TCR beta chain. Its antigen is still unknown. This sample stems from a study of shared clonotypes between healthy human individuals. General observations from the study: The study found lower generation probabilities in non-shared clonotypes than in those shared by all four donors. Investigators expected sequencing depth to affect clonotype sharing among donors.

The authors distributed each subset's genomic DNA evenly over several immunoSEQ plates. Profiled with immunoSEQ multiplex PCR; TCRdb holds only in-frame clones, not every one. The sample includes more than 2 million clones, roughly 94% of them seen just once. CDR3 size: 12 residues. Germline V gene sequence: CDR1 MNHEY, CDR2 SVGAGI. V gave up 10 bases and J gave up 7 bases, with 13 bases separating them. V gene TRBV6-5 combines with J gene TRBJ1-4, with D tentatively TRBD1 (6 bases). The source of this sequence is a man younger than 30 in good health. Material for sequencing was naive CD4+ T cells sorted from blood. Subset: CD45RA+ positively selected. The chain's CDR3 is CATRGIGEKLFF. CDR3 DNA sequence: TGTGCCACCAGGGGTATAGGTGAAAAACTGTTTTTT.